This T cell receptor (beta chain) was documented in a study of CXCR3-negative and CXCR3-positive naive CD8 T cells. Broader study findings: Memory CD8+ T cell repertoires were far less diverse than both naive subsets. More hydrophobic TRB CDR3s were found in CXCR3-positive naive cells than in CXCR3-negative naive cells. In naive cells, CXCR3-negative and CXCR3-positive subsets had similar TRBV-TRBJ usage; memory cells differed.

Worth noting for this clonotype: Its antigen remains unknown.

In preparing the TRB cDNA libraries, 5' RACE with UMI labels was used. TCRdb reprocessed the 5' RACE reads, with one entry per CDR3 protein and no DNA. The sample is made up of roughly 89,000 distinct CDR3 sequences, and the top ten hold 1.7% of it. Each CD8+ T cell subset was sorted in triplicate, some 270,000 cells each. Germline loops: CDR1 SQVTM, CDR2 ANQGSEA. The CDR3 extends over 14 amino acids. The clonotype originates from a human donor in good health. Some clones in this sample may be carry-over from other donors' samples. The rearrangement uses TRBV29-1 and TRBJ2-7; TCRdb picks TRBD1, but there is no DNA to check that call. Sequences were obtained from naive CXCR3- CD8+ T cells from blood. This sample's subset: CD45RO-CCR7+CD27+CD95- naive CD8+ T cells lacking CXCR3 (TNR3-). Here the CDR3 reads CSVEGVGTEDEQYF.